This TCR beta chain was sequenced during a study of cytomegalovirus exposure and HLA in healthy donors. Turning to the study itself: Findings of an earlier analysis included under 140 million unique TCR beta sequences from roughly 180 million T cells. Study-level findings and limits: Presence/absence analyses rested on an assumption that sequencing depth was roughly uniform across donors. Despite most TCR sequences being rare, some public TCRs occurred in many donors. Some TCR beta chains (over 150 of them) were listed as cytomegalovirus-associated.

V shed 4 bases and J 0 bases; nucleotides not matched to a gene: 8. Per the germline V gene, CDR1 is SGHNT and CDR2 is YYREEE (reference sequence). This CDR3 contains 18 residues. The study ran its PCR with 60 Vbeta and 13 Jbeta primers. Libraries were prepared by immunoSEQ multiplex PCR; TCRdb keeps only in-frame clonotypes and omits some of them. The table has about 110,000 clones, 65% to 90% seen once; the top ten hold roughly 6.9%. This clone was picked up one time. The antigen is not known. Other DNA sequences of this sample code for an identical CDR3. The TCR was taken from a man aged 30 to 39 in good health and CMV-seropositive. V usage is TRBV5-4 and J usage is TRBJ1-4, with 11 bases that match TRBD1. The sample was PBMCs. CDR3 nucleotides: TGTGCCAGCAGCCCAGGGACAGGGGGGCTTGCAACTAATGAAAAACTGTTTTTT. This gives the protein CASSPGTGGLATNEKLFF.